These T cell receptor beta chains were read from a single sample in a study of cytomegalovirus exposure and HLA in healthy donors. The assay was immunoSEQ multiplex PCR, and TCRdb's table has in-frame clones only and misses some. The profile shows fewer than 200,000 clones, around three quarters of them singletons. The sequenced sample was PBMCs. These receptors were taken from a woman younger than 45 in good health and CMV-seropositive. The CDR3 runs from the conserved cysteine through the conserved F or W. The D gene is left open where the match is weak. Part of the rows lack a size; the others show once, few, many or a class for expanded clones.

-,TRBJ2-3,-,TRBV7-8,TGTGCCAGCAGCTTATTAGAGGGCGGTACGCAGTATTTT,CASSLLEGGTQYF
TRBD2,TRBJ2-7,-,TRBV10-3,TGTGCCACGGTGACTAGCGGGAGATACGAGCAGTACTTC,CATVTSGRYEQYF
-,TRBJ2-3,-,TRBV28,TGTGCCAGCAGTTTATTGGCTACCGGAGGCACAGATACGCAGTATTTT,CASSLLATGGTDTQYF
-,TRBJ1-3,few,TRBV19,TGTGCCAGTAGAGTCACAAACTCTGGAAACACCATATATTTT,CASRVTNSGNTIYF
TRBD1,TRBJ1-6,-,TRBV5-1,TGCGCCAGCAGCAAAGACAGGGTTGGGCCCAATTCACCCCTCCACTTT,CASSKDRVGPNSPLHF
-,TRBJ2-5,once,TRBV5-6,TGTGCCAGCAGCCGGGAATACCGGGAGAAAGAGACCCAGTACTTC,CASSREYREKETQYF
-,TRBJ1-5,-,TRBV28,TGTGCCAGCAGCTCCAGGGCCTATAGCAATCAGCCCCAGCATTTT,CASSSRAYSNQPQHF
TRBD2,TRBJ2-3,-,TRBV6-1,TGTGCCAGCAGTGTTGAGGGAGGGCATACGCAGTATTTT,CASSVEGGHTQYF
TRBD1,TRBJ2-5,-,TRBV5-4,TGTGCCAGCAGCTCGGGACAGAACCAAGAGACCCAGTACTTC,CASSSGQNQETQYF
-,TRBJ2-3,-,TRBV25-1,TGTGCCAGCAGTCCCGCGACAGGCTTCCTAGGTACGCAGTATTTT,CASSPATGFLGTQYF
TRBD1,TRBJ1-2,-,TRBV2,TGTGCCAGCAGGGGGACAGGGTTGAGGGGCTACACCTTC,CASRGTGLRGYTF
TRBD1,TRBJ2-7,-,TRBV7-9,TGTGCCAGCAGCTCGACCGGGACAGGGTCCTACGAGCAGTACTTC,CASSSTGTGSYEQYF
-,TRBJ1-6,-,TRBV30,TGTGCCTGGAAGCTGCGATCACCCCTCCACTTT,CAWKLRSPLHF